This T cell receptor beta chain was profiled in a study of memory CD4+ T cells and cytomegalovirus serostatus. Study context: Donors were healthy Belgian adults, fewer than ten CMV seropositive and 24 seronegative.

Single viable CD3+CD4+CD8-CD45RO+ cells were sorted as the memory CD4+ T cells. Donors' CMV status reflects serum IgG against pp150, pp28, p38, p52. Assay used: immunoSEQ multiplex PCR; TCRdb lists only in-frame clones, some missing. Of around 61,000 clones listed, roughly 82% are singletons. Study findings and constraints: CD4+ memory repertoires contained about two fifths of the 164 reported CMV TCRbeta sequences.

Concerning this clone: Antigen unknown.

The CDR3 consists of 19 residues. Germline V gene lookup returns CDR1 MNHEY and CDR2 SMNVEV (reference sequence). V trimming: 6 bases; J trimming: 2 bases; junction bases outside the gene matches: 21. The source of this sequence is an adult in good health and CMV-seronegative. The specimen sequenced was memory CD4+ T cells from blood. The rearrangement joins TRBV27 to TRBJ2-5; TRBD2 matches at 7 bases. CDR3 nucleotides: TGTGCCAGCAGACCACTACTACTCAAGCGGGGTGTGGAGCAAGAGACCCAGTACTTC. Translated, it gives CASRPLLLKRGVEQETQYF.